Below, 32 T cell receptor beta chains from the same sample are listed, as sequenced in a study of monozygotic twins with inflammatory bowel disease (dated by TCRdb to between 2019 and 2020). Libraries were built with 5' RACE. Sequencer: Illumina HiSeq 2500. After the reads were reprocessed by TCRdb, one entry was made per CDR3 protein sequence, with no DNA. The sample table holds roughly 160,000 distinct CDR3 sequences. The ten largest clones add up to roughly 7% of the sample. The material sequenced was blood. The source is a human donor with ulcerative colitis or Crohn's disease, or a healthy co-twin of an affected twin (not recorded which).

This sequence joins TRBV7-2 and TRBJ1-4. The germline V gene has CDR1 SGHTA and CDR2 FQGNSA. This CDR3 is 14 amino acids long. The CDR3 here is CASSRRSTNEKLFF.

The chain employs TRBV28 and TRBJ1-3; TCRdb calls TRBD1, which cannot be checked without DNA. The length of the CDR3 is 16 residues. Germline V gives CDR1 MDHEN, CDR2 SYDVKM. The chain's CDR3 is CASRPAGQLSGNTIYF.

This chain joins TRBV19 and TRBJ1-2; TCRdb's D gene call, TRBD1, goes unchecked for lack of DNA. Looked up from germline, CDR1 is LNHDA and CDR2 is SQIVND (reference sequence). This CDR3 is built from 12 residues. The CDR3 loop reads CASSPGTYGYTF.

V is TRBV5-1 and J is TRBJ1-1. The CDR3 extends over 14 amino acids. Looked up from germline, CDR1 is SGHRS and CDR2 is YFSETQ. The CDR3 loop reads CASSLDWENTEAFF. The full variable domain, completed using reference TRBV5-1 and TRBJ1-1, is KAGVTQTPRYLIKTRGQQVTLSCSPISGHRSVSWYQQTPGQGLQFLFEYFSETQRNKGNFPGRFSGRQFSNSRSEMNVSTLELGDSALYLCASSLDWENTEAFFGQGTRLTVV.

This rearrangement joins TRBV5-1 to TRBJ2-1; TCRdb indicates TRBD2, and absent DNA this call remains unverified. The CDR3 length is 16 residues. Germline CDR1 reads SGHRS; CDR2 reads YFSETQ. The CDR3 loop is CASSFGSGRSGDEQFF.

The genes are TRBV5-1 and TRBJ2-3; TCRdb picks TRBD2, but there is no DNA to check that call. Germline assignment: CDR1 SGHRS and CDR2 YFSETQ. The length of the CDR3 is 18 residues. The CDR3 is CASSLVLLAGGDTDTQYF.

The chain combines TRBV5-1 with TRBJ2-3. CDR1 and CDR2 (germline): SGHRS, YFSETQ. There are 14 residues in the CDR3. The CDR3 sequence is CASSLIDSTDTQYF.

V is TRBV30 and J is TRBJ2-1; TCRdb gives TRBD2 as the D gene, but with no DNA this cannot be confirmed. This CDR3 is built from 13 residues. CDR1 is GTSNPN and CDR2 is SVGIG in the germline V gene (reference sequence). CDR3 amino acids: CAWNLLGSPEQFF.

The chain uses TRBV27 and TRBJ1-6; the D call from TCRdb, TRBD1, cannot be confirmed without DNA. The V gene's germline CDR1 is MNHEY and CDR2 SMNVEV (reference sequence). The CDR3 has 16 amino acids. Here the CDR3 reads CASVPAPDRVNSPLHF.

The genes are TRBV20-1 and TRBJ1-2; the TCRdb D gene call, TRBD1, has no DNA to confirm it. The CDR3 extends over 15 amino acids. Germline values: CDR1 DFQATT, CDR2 SNEGSKA (reference sequence). The CDR3 protein is CSARDKGTAHYGYTF.

The CDR3 spells CAWKGQGARGYTF. This chain links TRBV30 with TRBJ1-2; TCRdb's assignment of TRBD1 cannot be checked, as there is no DNA. Per the germline V gene, CDR1 is GTSNPN and CDR2 is SVGIG (reference sequence). The length of the CDR3 is 13 residues.

The chain carries TRBV28 and TRBJ1-5. CDR1 is MDHEN, CDR2 SYDVKM, per germline. The CDR3 sequence is 15 residues long. This CDR3 reads CASSLTGSLNQPQHF.

This sequence joins TRBV10-3 and TRBJ1-1; TCRdb picks TRBD1, but there is no DNA to check that call. From germline, CDR1 is ENHRY and CDR2 SYGVKD. The CDR3 covers 14 residues. CDR3 sequence reads: CAIRPQGGSTEAFF.

This chain connects TRBV7-2 to TRBJ1-2; TCRdb names TRBD1, which stays unverified in the absence of DNA. Per germline, CDR1 SGHTA and CDR2 FQGNSA. CDR3 length equals 17 residues. CDR3 in amino acids: CASSLAPTEGLNYGYTF.

The CDR3 loop is CASSWGTSGNTGELFF. The chain employs TRBV5-6 and TRBJ2-2; TCRdb selects TRBD2, and the lack of DNA leaves this call unchecked. This CDR3 is built from 16 residues. Looked up from germline, CDR1 is SGHDT and CDR2 is YYEEEE.

The rearrangement links TRBV19 to TRBJ1-2; TCRdb indicates TRBD1, and absent DNA this call remains unverified. Germline CDR1 LNHDA, CDR2 SQIVND (reference sequence). The CDR3 runs 15 residues. The CDR3 here is CASSWDRSLSYGYTF.

V usage is TRBV5-1 and J usage is TRBJ1-5; absent DNA, TCRdb's TRBD1 call cannot be checked. Germline CDR1 reads SGHRS; CDR2 reads YFSETQ. The CDR3 is made up of 15 amino acids. The CDR3 sequence is CASSLGRGTNQPQHF.

The genes are TRBV10-3 and TRBJ1-2; TCRdb's D gene call, TRBD1, goes unchecked for lack of DNA. Per the germline V gene, CDR1 is ENHRY and CDR2 is SYGVKD. This CDR3 spans 14 amino acids. The CDR3 loop reads CAISEASQTGAYTF.

This CDR3 is CATSDNDGTPIYNEQFF. The chain carries TRBV24-1 and TRBJ2-1; the D call from TCRdb, TRBD2, cannot be confirmed without DNA. Looked up from germline, CDR1 is KGHDR and CDR2 is SFDVKD. CDR3 length: 17 residues.

The J gene is TRBJ2-7, the V gene TRBV6-5; TCRdb selects TRBD2, and the lack of DNA leaves this call unchecked. The germline V gene has CDR1 MNHEY and CDR2 SVGAGI. This CDR3 contains 18 residues. The CDR3 spells CASSYSKGLAGATYEQYF.

The rearrangement joins TRBV5-1 to TRBJ1-4; TCRdb names TRBD1, which stays unverified in the absence of DNA. The CDR3 has 14 amino acids. In germline, CDR1 is SGHRS, CDR2 YFSETQ. The CDR3 sequence: CASSAGHGNEKLFF. Full variable domain (missing parts from reference TRBV5-1 and TRBJ1-4): KAGVTQTPRYLIKTRGQQVTLSCSPISGHRSVSWYQQTPGQGLQFLFEYFSETQRNKGNFPGRFSGRQFSNSRSEMNVSTLELGDSALYLCASSAGHGNEKLFFGSGTQLSVL.

This chain joins TRBV2 and TRBJ2-1; TCRdb names TRBD2, which stays unverified in the absence of DNA. CDR1 and CDR2 from the germline V gene are SNHLY and FYNNEI. The CDR3 runs to 13 residues. The CDR3 region is CAFTRAANNEQFF.

The V and J genes are TRBV5-6 and TRBJ1-1; the D call of TRBD1 rests on TCRdb alone, since no DNA is present to check it. This CDR3 spans 14 amino acids. Germline V lookup: CDR1 SGHDT, CDR2 YYEEEE. The CDR3 loop reads CASSEPGRSTEAFF.

The chain couples TRBV20-1 to TRBJ2-3; checking the TCRdb D call of TRBD2 is not possible without DNA. Germline CDR1 DFQATT, CDR2 SNEGSKA (reference sequence). The CDR3 covers 12 residues. The chain's CDR3 is CSARGLFYTQYF.

V is TRBV20-1 and J is TRBJ2-3; TCRdb indicates TRBD1, and absent DNA this call remains unverified. Germline values: CDR1 DFQATT, CDR2 SNEGSKA (reference sequence). The CDR3 runs to 15 residues. CDR3 region: CSARDFQGAADTQYF.

The chain has TRBV5-1 and TRBJ2-7; with no DNA, the TCRdb D assignment of TRBD1 cannot be verified. CDR1 SGHRS and CDR2 YFSETQ come from the germline V gene. The CDR3 sequence is 14 residues long. The CDR3 sequence: CASSLTVRAYEQYF.

The chain combines TRBV7-2 with TRBJ2-7; the TCRdb D gene call, TRBD1, has no DNA to confirm it. The CDR3 is 15 residues long. Germline CDR1 is SGHTA and CDR2 is FQGNSA. CDR3: CASSLALTGSHEQYF.

V and J are TRBV20-1 and TRBJ2-7. This CDR3 is 15 amino acids long. Germline V gene data show CDR1 as DFQATT and CDR2 as SNEGSKA (reference sequence). This CDR3 reads CSARGGGVGRYEQYF.

The chain employs TRBV28 and TRBJ1-1; TCRdb names TRBD1, which stays unverified in the absence of DNA. This CDR3 is built from 12 residues. CDR1 MDHEN and CDR2 SYDVKM come from the germline V gene. The CDR3: CASSLVRVQAFF.

This sequence joins TRBV19 and TRBJ2-2. CDR1 LNHDA and CDR2 SQIVND come from the germline V gene (reference sequence). CDR3 size: 16 residues. The CDR3 loop reads CASTRWGTGDTGELFF.

The chain is built from TRBV12-3 or TRBV12-4 and TRBJ2-3; TCRdb's D call, TRBD1, is unchecked because there is no DNA. The CDR3 has 17 amino acids. This CDR3 reads CASSPRGGTAGTDTQYF.

V gene TRBV6-2 or TRBV6-3 combines with J gene TRBJ2-1; there is no DNA to check the TCRdb D call of TRBD1. The CDR3 extends over 13 amino acids. Per the germline V gene, CDR1 is MNHEY and CDR2 is SVGEGT. CDR3 sequence reads: CASSLTGIHEQFF.